The 26 T cell receptor beta chains below come from one sample, sequenced in a study of blood T cell repertoires in COVID-19. Using immunoSEQ multiplex PCR, the repertoire was profiled, and TCRdb retains in-frame clones only, with some absent. Of about 390,000 clones detected, about 86% appear once; the ten largest clones hold around 10%. The material sequenced was PBMCs or T cells enriched from blood (not recorded which). All receptors come from a woman between 50 and 59 years old who had recovered from COVID-19.

The gene calls are TRBV10-3 and TRBJ1-5; TRBD1 might be the D (5 bases). V shed 2 bases and J shed 1 base, with 15 bases lying between them. Germline-derived CDR1 and CDR2 are ENHRY and SYGVKD. The CDR3 is 17 residues long. The CDR3 loop is CAISEARASRSNQPQHF. In DNA form, the CDR3 reads TGTGCCATCAGTGAGGCCAGGGCCTCGAGGAGCAATCAGCCCCAGCATTTT.

The CDR3 here is CATSASARGGGELFF. The CDR3 DNA follows: TGTGCCACCAGTGCTTCTGCTAGGGGGGGCGGGGAGCTGTTTTTT. The rearrangement joins TRBV24-1 to TRBJ2-2; TRBD2 might be the D (7 bases). The germline V gene has CDR1 KGHDR and CDR2 SFDVKD. This CDR3 has 15 amino acids. With 5 bases removed from V and 7 bases from J, the gap between germline ends came to 16 bases.

The V gene is TRBV5-1, the J gene TRBJ1-4; 7 nucleotides match TRBD1. The trim removed 3 bases at V and 11 bases at J, leaving 4 bases unmatched. The V gene's germline CDR1 is SGHRS and CDR2 YFSETQ. The CDR3 is 12 amino acids. The CDR3 sequence is CASSSTGEKLFF. As DNA, the CDR3 is TGCGCCAGCAGCTCCACAGGGGAGAAACTGTTTTTT.

The chain uses TRBV7-2 and TRBJ1-1; D possibly corresponds to TRBD1 (5 bases). CDR1 and CDR2 (germline): SGHTA, FQGNSA. Trimming stripped 4 bases from V and 1 base from J, with 10 bases between. This CDR3 is 14 amino acids long. As DNA, the CDR3 is TGTGCCAGCAGCTATGACAGATCGAACACTGAAGCTTTCTTT. It translates to CASSYDRSNTEAFF.

The CDR3: CASTSYFYGYTF. The CDR3 DNA follows: TGTGCCAGCACTTCTTACTTCTATGGCTACACCTTC. The gene calls are TRBV12-3 or TRBV12-4 and TRBJ1-2; D not resolved. V lost 7 bases to trimming and J lost 4 bases, with 10 bases between them. The CDR3 has 12 residues.

The chain links TRBV3-1 (or the pseudogene TRBV3-2) to TRBJ2-5; 8 bases match TRBD2. Trimming removed 6 bases from V and 7 bases from J; junction bases left unmatched: 16. This CDR3 has 16 amino acids. Germline V gene lookup returns CDR1 LGHDT and CDR2 YNNKEL (reference sequence). CDR3 nucleotides: TGTGCCAGCAGTGTTAGCGGGGCCTCCCTTCTTATGACCCAGTACTTC. It encodes CASSVSGASLLMTQYF.

The CDR3 nucleotides read TGTGCCAGCAGCTTAGGTCCCCCCCTGGCATACAATGAGCAGTTCTTC. Translation: CASSLGPPLAYNEQFF. The gene calls are TRBV7-8 and TRBJ2-1; D remains unclear. V gave up 1 base and J gave up 4 bases, with 14 bases separating them. The germline CDR1 and CDR2 sequences are SGHVS and FQNEAQ. The CDR3 extends over 16 amino acids.

This chain links TRBV28 with TRBJ2-7; D possibly corresponds to TRBD2 (5 bases). Trimming shortened V by 3 bases and J by 2 bases, and 14 bases separated the two germline ends. This CDR3 has 15 amino acids. Germline values: CDR1 MDHEN, CDR2 SYDVKM. CDR3 sequence reads: CASSFGISVAYEQYF. Here the CDR3 DNA reads TGTGCCAGCAGTTTCGGGATTTCGGTGGCCTACGAGCAGTACTTC.

The rearrangement links TRBV3-1 (or the pseudogene TRBV3-2) to TRBJ1-2; TRBD1 matches at 9 bases. The junction had 5 bases not matched to a gene; V was cut back by 1 base and J by 5 bases. The germline gives CDR1 LGHDT, CDR2 YNNKEL (reference sequence). This CDR3 has 15 amino acids. This CDR3 is CASSQGPGQGYGYTF. CDR3 coding DNA: TGTGCCAGCAGCCAAGGCCCCGGACAGGGGTATGGCTACACCTTC.

The J gene is TRBJ1-5, the V gene TRBV12-3 or TRBV12-4; D is possibly TRBD1 (6 bases). The V end lost 5 bases, the J end lost 6 bases, and 11 bases lay between the germline ends. The CDR3 totals 13 residues. The CDR3 is CASSTGLVQPQHF. CDR3 coding DNA: TGTGCCAGCAGTACAGGGCTGGTTCAGCCCCAGCATTTT.

The chain combines TRBV9 with TRBJ1-2; D may be TRBD1 (6 bases). The V end was cut by 0 bases, the J end by 5 bases, with 14 bases between. Germline V gives CDR1 SGDLS, CDR2 YYNGEE. The CDR3 runs to 15 residues. The CDR3: CASSVVQDSAYGYTF. CDR3 DNA sequence: TGTGCCAGCAGCGTAGTACAGGACAGTGCATATGGCTACACCTTC.

The CDR3 region is CASSPSETQYF. CDR3 nucleotides: TGTGCCAGCAGCCCCTCGGAGACCCAGTACTTC. This rearrangement joins TRBV7-9 to TRBJ2-5; the D is unclear. V lost 5 bases and J 5 bases, leaving 6 bases between the germline ends. Looked up from germline, CDR1 is SEHNR and CDR2 is FQNEAQ (reference sequence). The CDR3 is made up of 11 amino acids. Filled out from reference TRBV7-9 and TRBJ2-5, the complete variable domain reads DTGVSQNPRHKITKRGQNVTFRCDPISEHNRLYWYRQTLGQGPEFLTYFQNEAQLEKSRLLSDRFSAERPKGSFSTLEIQRTEQGDSAMYLCASSPSETQYFGPGTRLLVL.

The V and J genes are TRBV4-1 and TRBJ2-7; 8 positions agree with TRBD1. V trimming: 2 bases; J trimming: 6 bases; junction bases outside the gene matches: 9. CDR1 MGHRA and CDR2 YSYEKL come from the germline V gene. This CDR3 contains 15 residues. The CDR3 reads CASSQLQGENSEQYF. CDR3 bases: TGCGCCAGCAGCCAACTACAGGGGGAAAATAGCGAGCAGTACTTC.

This chain links TRBV7-9 with TRBJ2-1; maybe TRBD1 (5 bases). V was clipped by 8 bases and J by 2 bases, with 13 bases between them. Germline V gene data show CDR1 as SEHNR and CDR2 as FQNEAQ (reference sequence). There are 14 residues in the CDR3. In DNA form, the CDR3 reads TGTGCCAGCCCGACAGTTAGTGCCTACAATGAGCAGTTCTTC. Its translation is CASPTVSAYNEQFF.

This clone was counted between two and nine times. The chain joins TRBV7-9 to TRBJ2-3; the match to TRBD2 covers 14 bases. The CDR3 has 19 residues. The germline gives CDR1 SEHNR, CDR2 FQNEAQ (reference sequence). The junction had 10 bases not matched to a gene; V was cut back by 5 bases and J by 0 bases. The CDR3 here is CASSIGTSGGDSSTDTQYF. In nucleotides, the CDR3 is TGTGCCAGCAGCATCGGGACTAGCGGGGGCGACAGTAGCACAGATACGCAGTATTTT.

The chain carries TRBV2 and TRBJ2-2, with TRBD2 matching over 8 bases. The CDR3 is made up of 16 amino acids. The J segment lost 4 bases and the V segment lost 3 bases, leaving 7 bases of the junction unmatched. The germline gives CDR1 SNHLY, CDR2 FYNNEI. The CDR3 is CASSEGGTRSTGELFF. DNA of the CDR3: TGTGCCAGCAGTGAGGGGGGGACTAGAAGCACCGGGGAGCTGTTTTTT.

The sample holds a few counts of this clone. The chain couples TRBV9 to TRBJ2-7, with a possible D match to TRBD2 (6 bases). Germline V CDR1 and CDR2: SGDLS, YYNGEE. The V end lost 4 bases, the J end lost 12 bases, and 14 bases lay between the germline ends. The CDR3 has 11 amino acids. CDR3 sequence reads: CASSRGGDLYF. CDR3 nucleotides: TGTGCCAGCAGCCGAGGCGGGGATTTGTACTTC. The complete variable domain, with remaining parts taken from reference TRBV9 and TRBJ2-7, reads DSGVTQTPKHLITATGQRVTLRCSPRSGDLSVYWYQQSLDQGLQFLIQYYNGEERAKGNILERFSAQQFPDLHSELNLSSLELGDSALYFCASSRGGDLYFGPGTRLTVT.

The chain recombines TRBV7-9 with TRBJ2-1; D uncertain. Germline V CDR1 and CDR2: SEHNR, FQNEAQ (reference sequence). CDR3 length: 15 residues. The V end was cut by 1 base, the J end by 2 bases, with 9 bases between. CDR3 sequence (DNA): TGTGCCAGCAGCTTAGACTCTTTGCCCTACAATGAGCAGTTCTTC. Residues: CASSLDSLPYNEQFF.

The chain employs TRBV30 and TRBJ1-1; D is uncertain. The V gene lost 2 bases and the J gene lost 1 base, with 11 bases spanning the gap. The CDR3 runs to 14 residues. Germline loops: CDR1 GTSNPN, CDR2 SVGIG (reference sequence). The CDR3 nucleotides read TGTGCCTGGAGTACCTACCTAGGGAACACTGAAGCTTTCTTT. Translation gives CAWSTYLGNTEAFF.

This rearrangement joins TRBV28 to TRBJ1-4; tentatively, D is TRBD1 (6 bases). This CDR3 is 16 amino acids long. The germline gives CDR1 MDHEN, CDR2 SYDVKM. V lost 4 bases, J lost 0 bases, and 12 bases lay in between. The CDR3 reads CASSSGTTTTNEKLFF. Here the CDR3 DNA reads TGTGCCAGCAGTTCCGGGACAACCACAACTAATGAAAAACTGTTTTTT.

V is TRBV25-1 and J is TRBJ1-4, with 12 bases that match TRBD1. The trim removed 6 bases at V and 6 bases at J, leaving 14 bases unmatched. This CDR3 is 18 amino acids long. The germline V gene has CDR1 MGHDK and CDR2 SYGVNS. CDR3 DNA: TGTGCCAGCAGCCATCACCCGGGACAGGGGGCTCCTTATGAAAAACTGTTTTTT. Translation gives CASSHHPGQGAPYEKLFF.

This chain links TRBV9 with TRBJ1-2; TRBD1 matches at 11 bases. V shed 4 bases, J shed 4 bases, and the junction held 9 bases outside the gene matches. The germline V gene has CDR1 SGDLS and CDR2 YYNGEE. The length of the CDR3 is 16 residues. The CDR3 protein is CASSSTDRGLVYGYTF. CDR3 sequence (DNA): TGTGCCAGCAGCTCGACGGACAGGGGGCTCGTCTATGGCTACACCTTC.

This clone was counted a single time. The genes are TRBV4-3 and TRBJ1-2; D is unresolved. The CDR3 is made up of 14 amino acids. The V gene lost 4 bases and the J gene lost 6 bases, with 15 bases spanning the gap. Germline lookup yields CDR1 LGHNA and CDR2 YSLEER. CDR3 region: CASSPSGSTHGYTF. CDR3 bases: TGCGCCAGCAGCCCAAGCGGATCCACGCATGGCTACACCTTC.

The CDR3 loop reads CASSPGSRAGANVLTF. In DNA, the CDR3 is TGTGCCAGCAGCCCGGGGAGTCGCGCTGGGGCCAACGTCCTGACTTTC. This sequence joins TRBV28 and TRBJ2-6; D might be TRBD2 (5 bases). Per germline, CDR1 MDHEN and CDR2 SYDVKM. V lost 6 bases and J 2 bases, leaving 14 bases between the germline ends. The CDR3 is 16 residues long.

In its sample, this clone was seen a few times. This rearrangement joins TRBV7-9 to TRBJ1-4, with D possibly matching TRBD1 (5 bases). This CDR3 has 18 residues. The ends were cut back, 5 bases at V and 0 bases at J, with 19 bases in the middle. Germline CDR1 is SEHNR and CDR2 is FQNEAQ (reference sequence). The CDR3 is CASSLRTTGLSTNEKLFF. The CDR3 DNA sequence: TGTGCCAGCAGCCTTAGGACGACGGGACTTTCAACTAATGAAAAACTGTTTTTT.

The J gene is TRBJ2-2, the V gene TRBV7-3; perhaps TRBD2 as D (7 bases). CDR3 length: 15 residues. Germline V lookup: CDR1 SGHTA, CDR2 FQGTGA. V lost 4 bases to trimming and J lost 5 bases, with 14 bases between them. CDR3 DNA: TGTGCCAGCAGCTCACGGGGGGCCCAAACCGGGGAGCTGTTTTTT. It translates to CASSSRGAQTGELFF.